This passage covers 29 T cell receptor beta chains from one sample sequenced in a study of CXCR3-negative and CXCR3-positive naive CD8 T cells. Whole-study results and caveats: Greater hydrophobicity was found in TRB CDR3s of CXCR3-positive naive cells than of CXCR3-negative naive cells.

The authors prepared UMI-labeled TRB cDNA libraries by 5' RACE. TCRdb reprocessed the 5' RACE reads and reports one entry per CDR3 protein, with no DNA. Its table records approximately 130,000 distinct CDR3 sequences. These receptors lack a known antigen. Input material: naive CXCR3+ CD8+ T cells from blood. Noted subset: CD45RO-CCR7+CD27+CD95- naive CD8+ T cells expressing CXCR3 (TNR3+). These receptors all come from a human donor in good health. Some clones in this sample may be carry-over from other donors' samples.

V and J are TRBV7-9 and TRBJ2-7; the D call from TCRdb, TRBD2, cannot be confirmed without DNA. Germline CDR1 SEHNR, CDR2 FQNEAQ (reference sequence). The CDR3 spans 14 residues. The CDR3 here is CASSLSGGGYEQYF. Full variable domain (missing parts from reference TRBV7-9 and TRBJ2-7): DTGVSQNPRHKITKRGQNVTFRCDPISEHNRLYWYRQTLGQGPEFLTYFQNEAQLEKSRLLSDRFSAERPKGSFSTLEIQRTEQGDSAMYLCASSLSGGGYEQYFGPGTRLTVT.

V and J are TRBV25-1 and TRBJ1-1. Germline values: CDR1 MGHDK, CDR2 SYGVNS. The CDR3 is made up of 14 amino acids. The CDR3 loop reads CASSSRTRSTEAFF.

Here the CDR3 reads CASSYSLMAVRNTGELFF. V gene TRBV6-5 combines with J gene TRBJ2-2. Germline V gene sequence: CDR1 MNHEY, CDR2 SVGAGI. This CDR3 comprises 18 residues.

The CDR3 loop reads CASSIDSGGSTYNEQFF. This sequence joins TRBV19 and TRBJ2-1. Germline V gives CDR1 LNHDA, CDR2 SQIVND (reference sequence). This CDR3 contains 17 residues.

The chain links TRBV4-1 to TRBJ2-7. Germline-derived CDR1 and CDR2 are MGHRA and YSYEKL. The CDR3 sequence is 15 residues long. This CDR3 reads CASSQRSDSPYEQYF.

The gene calls are TRBV7-9 and TRBJ2-1; lacking DNA, the TRBD1 call made by TCRdb goes unchecked. The CDR3 runs 16 residues. CDR1 is SEHNR and CDR2 is FQNEAQ in the germline V gene (reference sequence). The chain's CDR3 is CASSFPGQPAYNEQFF.

The rearrangement joins TRBV6-2 or TRBV6-3 to TRBJ2-1; TCRdb proposes TRBD1, but this gene call is untestable without DNA. There are 14 residues in the CDR3. Per the germline V gene, CDR1 is MNHEY and CDR2 is SVGEGT. CDR3 protein: CASSYLGPYNEQFF.

The rearrangement joins TRBV29-1 to TRBJ2-3; there is no DNA to check the TCRdb D call of TRBD2. This CDR3 region has 16 residues. The germline CDR1 and CDR2 sequences are SQVTM and ANQGSEA. The CDR3 sequence is CSVLLLAGVGIDTQYF.

The chain is built from TRBV14 and TRBJ1-6; TCRdb outputs TRBD1, but without DNA this stays unchecked. Germline CDR1 is SGHDN and CDR2 is FVKESK. The CDR3 extends over 17 amino acids. CDR3 loop: CASSQDSYPPRGSPLHF.

The chain joins TRBV4-1 to TRBJ2-7. This CDR3 has 14 residues. In germline, CDR1 is MGHRA, CDR2 YSYEKL. This chain's CDR3 is CASSQVSTPYEQYF.

The V and J genes are TRBV5-1 and TRBJ2-2; lacking DNA, the TRBD2 call made by TCRdb goes unchecked. CDR3 length: 16 amino acids. Germline V lookup: CDR1 SGHRS, CDR2 YFSETQ. The CDR3 loop is CASSLIAGGSTGELFF.

V usage is TRBV28 and J usage is TRBJ2-1. CDR1 MDHEN and CDR2 SYDVKM come from the germline V gene. This CDR3 is 13 amino acids long. The chain's CDR3 is CASSLGLNNEQFF.

V usage is TRBV15 and J usage is TRBJ1-1; TCRdb's D call, TRBD1, is unchecked because there is no DNA. The CDR3 spans 15 residues. Germline V gene data show CDR1 as LNHNV and CDR2 as YYDKDF (reference sequence). CDR3: CATTPDSESSPGAFF.

J is TRBJ2-2 and V is TRBV6-6; lacking DNA, the TRBD1 call made by TCRdb goes unchecked. The CDR3 covers 15 residues. Germline assignment: CDR1 MNHNY and CDR2 SVGAGI (reference sequence). CDR3 sequence reads: CASSSGQGAGGELFF.

V usage is TRBV12-3 or TRBV12-4 and J usage is TRBJ2-2; lacking DNA, the TRBD1 call made by TCRdb goes unchecked. The CDR3 extends over 14 amino acids. The CDR3 region is CASSLAPRGGELFF.

The chain combines TRBV13 with TRBJ2-1; TCRdb lists TRBD2, though no DNA is available to test this call. The CDR3 contains 14 residues. Germline assignment: CDR1 PRHDT and CDR2 FYEKMQ (reference sequence). The CDR3 reads CASSLAGLNNEQFF.

The chain employs TRBV5-4 and TRBJ2-3; the TCRdb call, TRBD1, lacks DNA for checking. The germline CDR1 and CDR2 sequences are SGHNT and YYREEE (reference sequence). The CDR3 spans 14 residues. The CDR3 is CASSFGTGADTQYF. Together with reference TRBV5-4 and TRBJ2-3, the CDR3 gives the full variable domain: ETGVTQSPTHLIKTRGQQVTLRCSSQSGHNTVSWYQQALGQGPQFIFQYYREEENGRGNFPPRFSGLQFPNYSSELNVNALELDDSALYLCASSFGTGADTQYFGPGTRLTVL.

The chain recombines TRBV7-3 with TRBJ2-1; TCRdb names TRBD1, which stays unverified in the absence of DNA. Germline V gives CDR1 SGHTA, CDR2 FQGTGA. The CDR3 consists of 15 residues. The CDR3 reads CASSLDPGGYNEQFF.

The chain combines TRBV24-1 with TRBJ2-1; TCRdb's assignment of TRBD1 cannot be checked, as there is no DNA. CDR1 and CDR2 (germline): KGHDR, SFDVKD. The CDR3 is 15 amino acids. The CDR3 reads CATSDVRGLNNEQFF.

The V gene is TRBV13, the J gene TRBJ1-2; the D call from TCRdb, TRBD1, cannot be confirmed without DNA. This CDR3 is built from 18 residues. CDR1 is PRHDT, CDR2 FYEKMQ, per germline (reference sequence). CDR3 sequence: CASRSEGTGGWDDYGYTF.

This chain joins TRBV12-3 or TRBV12-4 and TRBJ2-2; TCRdb designates TRBD2, a call that cannot be tested without DNA. The CDR3 covers 17 residues. The CDR3 sequence: CASSPRTSGEVTGELFF.

The gene calls are TRBV20-1 and TRBJ2-1; there is no DNA to check the TCRdb D call of TRBD1. This CDR3 region has 12 residues. Looked up from germline, CDR1 is DFQATT and CDR2 is SNEGSKA (reference sequence). This CDR3 reads CSARGVPHEQFF.

CDR3 region: CASSPLGTSGGYEQFF. The chain uses TRBV7-8 and TRBJ2-1; TCRdb gives TRBD2 as the D gene, but with no DNA this cannot be confirmed. The germline gives CDR1 SGHVS, CDR2 FQNEAQ. The CDR3 extends over 16 amino acids.

The J gene is TRBJ2-7, the V gene TRBV20-1. CDR1 is DFQATT and CDR2 is SNEGSKA in the germline V gene (reference sequence). The CDR3 has 15 amino acids. This CDR3 reads CSARAHRGQPYEQYF.

The chain carries TRBV7-9 and TRBJ2-1; TCRdb outputs TRBD2, but without DNA this stays unchecked. This CDR3 is built from 14 residues. CDR1 and CDR2 (germline): SEHNR, FQNEAQ (reference sequence). CDR3 sequence reads: CASSLVAGRNEQFF.

The chain joins TRBV29-1 to TRBJ2-1. Germline V CDR1 and CDR2: SQVTM, ANQGSEA. There are 14 residues in the CDR3. The CDR3 loop reads CSVEDDRSYNEQFF.

This chain connects TRBV23-1 to TRBJ2-7; as DNA is missing, the TRBD1 call by TCRdb cannot be tested. TRBV23-1 is an open reading frame, and its role is uncertain. The CDR3 spans 15 residues. The CDR3 sequence: CASSRKTGCSSEQYF.

The V gene is TRBV4-2, the J gene TRBJ2-1; TCRdb picks TRBD1, but there is no DNA to check that call. The germline CDR1 and CDR2 sequences are LGHNA and YNFKEQ. The CDR3 sequence is 15 residues long. The CDR3 loop is CASKTGTSTYNEQFF.

This rearrangement joins TRBV11-2 to TRBJ2-1. Germline values: CDR1 SGHAT, CDR2 FQNNGV. The CDR3 consists of 15 residues. CDR3: CASSLDLAHYNEQFF.